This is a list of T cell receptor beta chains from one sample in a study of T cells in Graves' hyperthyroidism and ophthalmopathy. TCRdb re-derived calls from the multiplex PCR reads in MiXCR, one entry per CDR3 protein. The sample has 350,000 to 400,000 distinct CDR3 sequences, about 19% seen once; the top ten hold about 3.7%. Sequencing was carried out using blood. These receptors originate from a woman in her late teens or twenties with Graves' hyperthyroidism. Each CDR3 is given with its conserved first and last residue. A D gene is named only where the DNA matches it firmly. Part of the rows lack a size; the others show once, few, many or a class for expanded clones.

CASSGLGTEAFF	TGTGCCAGCAGTGGTTTAGGCACTGAAGCTTTCTTT	NA	TRBJ1-1	TRBV6-1	12	NA
CASSVQAGPAGNTIYF	TGTGCCAGCAGTGTTCAGGCAGGCCCGGCAGGAAACACCATATATTTT	NA	TRBJ1-3	TRBV6-1	16	many
CASSARQGFTEAFF	TGCGCCAGCAGCGCCCGACAGGGCTTCACTGAAGCTTTCTTT	TRBD1	TRBJ1-1	TRBV4-1	14	many
CATSDSIGQTVGGYTF	TGTGCCACCAGTGATTCGATTGGACAGACGGTGGGTGGCTACACCTTC	NA	TRBJ1-2	TRBV24-1	16	many
CAGQGGAKGYTF	TGTGCCGGACAAGGGGGCGCAAAAGGCTACACCTTC	TRBD1	TRBJ1-2	TRBV2	12	many
CSESPVQRSYEQYF	TGCAGTGAGTCCCCGGTGCAGCGTTCCTACGAGCAGTACTTC	NA	TRBJ2-7	TRBV20-1	14	NA
CSVEGPSYEQYF	TGCAGCGTTGAGGGCCCCTCCTACGAGCAGTACTTC	NA	TRBJ2-7	TRBV29-1	12	many
CAWTASGVSAFF	TGTGCCTGGACCGCTTCCGGGGTTTCAGCTTTCTTT	NA	TRBJ1-1	TRBV30	12	many
CASSSWTGEGEQYF	TGTGCCAGCAGCTCGTGGACGGGGGAGGGCGAGCAGTACTTC	TRBD2	TRBJ2-7	TRBV11-2	14	many
CATRTSGGYEQYF	TGTGCCACCCGGACTAGCGGGGGCTACGAGCAGTACTTC	TRBD2	TRBJ2-7	TRBV28	13	many
CASKGRYYGYTF	TGTGCCAGTAAGGGCAGATACTATGGCTACACCTTC	NA	TRBJ1-2	TRBV19	12	many
CASSVFSGGAGETQYF	TGTGCCAGCAGTGTTTTCAGCGGGGGGGCTGGGGAGACCCAGTACTTC	TRBD2	TRBJ2-5	TRBV2	16	many
CSAGGTQETQYF	TGCAGTGCTGGCGGGACTCAAGAGACCCAGTACTTC	NA	TRBJ2-5	TRBV20-1	12	many
CATSSWDSYGYTF	TGTGCCACCAGCTCATGGGACAGTTATGGCTACACCTTC	TRBD1	TRBJ1-2	TRBV15	13	many
CASSENYHYSRRWTEAFF	TGTGCCAGCAGTGAAAATTATCATTACAGCAGGCGATGGACTGAAGCTTTCTTT	NA	TRBJ1-1	TRBV2	18	many
CASSRGQSTYEQYF	TGTGCCAGTAGTAGAGGACAGTCAACCTACGAGCAGTACTTC	NA	TRBJ2-7	TRBV19	14	many
CATSEGQGSEAFF	TGTGCCACCAGTGAGGGACAGGGTTCTGAAGCTTTCTTT	TRBD1	TRBJ1-1	TRBV24-1	13	many
CSARGGPNQPQHF	TGCAGTGCTAGAGGGGGGCCTAATCAGCCCCAGCATTTT	NA	TRBJ1-5	TRBV20-1	13	many
CASSLGGFWAYEQYF	TGTGCCAGCAGCTTGGGCGGGTTCTGGGCCTACGAGCAGTACTTC	NA	TRBJ2-7	TRBV7-9	15	NA
CASDPGGHYEQYF	TGTGCCAGCGATCCAGGGGGACACTACGAGCAGTACTTC	TRBD1	TRBJ2-7	TRBV28	13	many
CSALWEGYEQYF	TGCAGTGCCCTCTGGGAGGGATACGAGCAGTACTTC	TRBD2	TRBJ2-7	TRBV20-1	12	many
CASTLDLTPGVGGRGYTF	TGTGCCAGCACATTGGATCTAACTCCAGGGGTTGGAGGGCGGGGCTACACCTTC	NA	TRBJ1-2	TRBV11-1	18	few
CASSLVTPPPRYRF	TGTGCCAGCAGCTTGGTGACGCCCCCCCCACGTTACAGATTC	NA	TRBJ1-2	TRBV5-5	14	many
CASSPNWPERFLHF	TGTGCCAGCAGTCCCAATTGGCCAGAGAGGTTCCTCCACTTT	NA	TRBJ1-6	TRBV2	14	NA
CASSLARNYGYTF	TGTGCCAGCAGTTTAGCTCGAAACTATGGCTACACCTTC	NA	TRBJ1-2	TRBV12-3/TRBV12-4	13	many
CASTYGHLYNSPLHF	TGTGCCAGCACCTACGGACACCTCTATAATTCACCCCTCCACTTT	NA	TRBJ1-6	TRBV6-1	15	many
CASSQEVESYEQYF	TGCGCCAGCAGCCAAGAGGTAGAGTCCTACGAGCAGTACTTC	NA	TRBJ2-7	TRBV4-1	14	many
CASSYPLAGDDQYF	TGTGCCAGCAGTTACCCGCTGGCGGGGGACGATCAGTACTTC	TRBD2	TRBJ2-7	TRBV6-5	14	NA
CATSRYSGTGGWGEQYF	TGTGCCACCAGCAGATATTCCGGGACAGGCGGGTGGGGAGAGCAGTACTTC	TRBD1	TRBJ2-7	TRBV15	17	NA
CASKPGLVGEQYF	TGTGCCAGCAAACCGGGACTAGTGGGCGAGCAGTACTTC	TRBD2	TRBJ2-7	TRBV6-1	13	many
CSARDPAGSSYEQYF	TGCAGTGCTAGAGATCCAGCGGGGAGCTCCTACGAGCAGTACTTC	TRBD2	TRBJ2-7	TRBV20-1	15	many